These 2 T cell receptor beta chains share one sample of origin, sequenced in a study of shared clonotypes between healthy human individuals. Only in-frame clones appear in the TCRdb table, and some are missing; sequencing was by immunoSEQ multiplex PCR. The repertoire holds around 1.5 million clones, with approximately 98% as singletons. Sequencing was performed on naive CD4+ T cells sorted from blood. This sample's subset: CD45RA+ positively selected. The receptor source for this set is a young man in good health.

The chain has TRBV7-9 and TRBJ2-2; TRBD2 agrees at 9 bases. J was trimmed by 5 bases and V by 11 bases; bases with no gene match: 9. The CDR3 extends over 14 amino acids. Germline V gene lookup returns CDR1 SEHNR and CDR2 FQNEAQ (reference sequence). The CDR3 nucleotides read TGTGCCTGGGGGTTAGCGGGAGAAACCGGGGAGCTGTTTTTT. It codes for CAWGLAGETGELFF.

This clone showed up just once. The chain couples TRBV5-1 to TRBJ2-7; TRBD1 aligns across 9 bases. CDR3 length: 12 residues. Germline lookup yields CDR1 SGHRS and CDR2 YFSETQ. The V segment lost 4 bases and the J segment 5 bases; nucleotides outside the gene matches: 1. Written as DNA, the CDR3 is TGCGCCAGCAGCCGGACAGGGGACGAGCAGTACTTC. This gives the protein CASSRTGDEQYF.